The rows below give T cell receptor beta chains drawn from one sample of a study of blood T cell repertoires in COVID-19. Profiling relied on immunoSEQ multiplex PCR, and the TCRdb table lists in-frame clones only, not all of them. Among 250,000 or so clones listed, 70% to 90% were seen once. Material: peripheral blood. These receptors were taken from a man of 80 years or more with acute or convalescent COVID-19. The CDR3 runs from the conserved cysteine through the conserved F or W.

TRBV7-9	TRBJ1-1	CASSLRRDQIGTEAFF
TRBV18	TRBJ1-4	CASSPASGANNEKLFF
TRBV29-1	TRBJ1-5	CSVRQGDQPQHF
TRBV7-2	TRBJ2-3	CASSSRLAGRTDTQYF
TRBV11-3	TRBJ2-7	CASSLGGFYEQYF
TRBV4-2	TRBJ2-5	CASSQTLAGGMETQYF
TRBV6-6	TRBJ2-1	CASSYGASGNNEQFF
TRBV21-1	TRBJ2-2	CASSKTRTGGPDPPYGGELFF
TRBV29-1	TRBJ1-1	CSVASGVLMNTEAFF
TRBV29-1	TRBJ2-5	CSVEEGTGQETQYF
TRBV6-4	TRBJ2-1	CASSPTNEQFF
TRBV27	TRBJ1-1	CASSLATGVMTEAFF
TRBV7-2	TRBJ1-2	CASSLDPQRGENGYTF
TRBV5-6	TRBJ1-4	CASSLLQGPRGEKLFF
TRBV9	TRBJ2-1	CASSVDLAGSGEQFF
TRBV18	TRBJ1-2	CASSLQGNYGYTF
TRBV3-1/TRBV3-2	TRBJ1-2	CASSPGQGSSTF
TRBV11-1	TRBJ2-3	CASSLGRGSTDTQYF
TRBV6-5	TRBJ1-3	CASSRGLGNTIYF
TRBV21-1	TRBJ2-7	CASSKGAGRRTGGQYF
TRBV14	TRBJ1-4	CASSQGGGTGFNEKLFF
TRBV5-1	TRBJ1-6	CASSLEGTTRPLHF
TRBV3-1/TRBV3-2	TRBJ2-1	CASSQDPTGASYNEQFF
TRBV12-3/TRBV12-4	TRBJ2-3	CASSLRLEAQYF
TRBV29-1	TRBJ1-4	CSVMTVQNEKLFF
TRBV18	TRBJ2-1	CASSQETFAYNEQFF
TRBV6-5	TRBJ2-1	CASSSGRAGNEQFF
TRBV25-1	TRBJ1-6	CASSPRTGTYNSPLHF
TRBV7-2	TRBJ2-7	CASTPGGSSYEQYF
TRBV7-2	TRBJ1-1	CASSIGRFRGAEAFF
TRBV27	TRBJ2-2	CASSYQLASLGQLTGELFF
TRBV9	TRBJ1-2	CASSPRTDSYGYTF
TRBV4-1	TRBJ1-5	CASHRTGEGQPQHF
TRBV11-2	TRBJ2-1	CASSKQRMPYNEQFF
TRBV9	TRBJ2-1	CASSAPQGGEVRGEQFF
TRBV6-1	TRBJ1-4	CASGDSATNEKLFF
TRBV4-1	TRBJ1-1	CASSQGWSGTEAFF
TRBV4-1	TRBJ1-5	CASSQDLQSNQPQHF
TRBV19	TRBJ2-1	CASSLSDRVYSNEQFF
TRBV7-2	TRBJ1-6	CASSLLGRDNSPLHF
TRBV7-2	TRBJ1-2	CASSLGQKGIGYTF
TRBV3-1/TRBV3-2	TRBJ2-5	CASSPGAQETQYF
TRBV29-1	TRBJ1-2	CSVEERQGNYGYTF
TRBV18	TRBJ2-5	CASSPLSSRGEETQYF
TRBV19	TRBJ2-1	CASSISRNNEQFF
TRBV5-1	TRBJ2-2	CASSPLLTGELFF
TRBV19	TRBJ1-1	CASGIQQGAAFF